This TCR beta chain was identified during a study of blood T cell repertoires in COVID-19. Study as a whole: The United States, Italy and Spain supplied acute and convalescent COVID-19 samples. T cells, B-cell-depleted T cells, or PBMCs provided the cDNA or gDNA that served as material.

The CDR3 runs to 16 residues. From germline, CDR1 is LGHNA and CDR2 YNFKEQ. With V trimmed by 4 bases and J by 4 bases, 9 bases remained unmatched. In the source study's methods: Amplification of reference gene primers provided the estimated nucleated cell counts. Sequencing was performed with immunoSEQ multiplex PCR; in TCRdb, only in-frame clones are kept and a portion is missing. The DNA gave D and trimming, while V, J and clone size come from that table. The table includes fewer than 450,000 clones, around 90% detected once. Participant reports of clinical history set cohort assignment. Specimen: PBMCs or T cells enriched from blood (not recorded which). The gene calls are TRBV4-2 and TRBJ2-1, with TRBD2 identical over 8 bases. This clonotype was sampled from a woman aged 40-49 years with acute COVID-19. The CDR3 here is CASSPTATSGYNEQFF. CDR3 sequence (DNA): TGTGCCAGCAGCCCCACGGCCACTAGCGGATACAATGAGCAGTTCTTC.